The 3 T cell receptor beta chains presented below share a single source sample, sequenced in a study of chemoradiotherapy in HPV16-positive cancers. The protocol was immunoSEQ multiplex PCR, while the TCRdb copy is restricted to in-frame clones and leaves out a portion. The sample consists of 10,000 to 15,000 clones, around four fifths of them appearing once. This material was collected from a patient who underwent chemoradiotherapy. These receptors were taken from a human donor with HPV-associated anogenital cancer.

This clone was found a few times. The CDR3 protein is CASNPGQGAIGYTF. Here the CDR3 DNA reads TGTGCCAGCAATCCGGGACAGGGGGCAATTGGCTACACCTTC. The rearrangement joins TRBV6-5 to TRBJ1-2; 12 nucleotides align to TRBD1. The germline V gene has CDR1 MNHEY and CDR2 SVGAGI. The CDR3 spans 14 residues. Trimming took 7 bases from V and 7 from J; bases not matched to a gene: 7.

This clone occurred a few times. This sequence joins TRBV5-6 and TRBJ1-1; D gene uncertain. V dropped 2 bases and J dropped 3 bases, with 5 bases sitting between them. The V gene's germline CDR1 is SGHDT and CDR2 YYEEEE. The CDR3 totals 12 residues. CDR3 DNA sequence: TGTGCCAGCAGCTTCCTTTACACTGAAGCTTTCTTT. Translation: CASSFLYTEAFF.

This chain connects TRBV15 to TRBJ1-2; D is undetermined. This CDR3 region has 13 residues. Trimming shortened V by 4 bases and J by 7 bases, and 13 bases separated the two germline ends. Germline V CDR1 and CDR2: LNHNV, YYDKDF (reference sequence). The DNA for the CDR3 is TGTGCCACCAGCACCCCCGGGTCCGCTGGCTACACCTTC. Translated: CATSTPGSAGYTF.